Reported below is one T cell receptor beta chain. No antigen is known for it. This specimen comes from a study of immune evolution from preneoplasia to lung adenocarcinoma. Study-wide context: HLA loss of heterozygosity: over 5.5% AIS, more than 14% MIA, approximately 35% ADC, none AAH. Study outcomes and limitations: T cell clonality was higher in KRAS-mutant than EGFR-mutant or wild-type nodules. Top clone share appeared to fall from AAH through AIS, MIA, adenocarcinoma. Later-stage lesions seemingly showed higher T cell density and diversity than normal lung.

TCRdb's table, derived via immunoSEQ multiplex PCR, lists solely in-frame clones and lacks some. The sample yields around 21,000 clones, around three quarters seen once. Germline V lookup: CDR1 SGHTA, CDR2 FQGNSA. The junction had 10 bases not matched to a gene; V was cut back by 5 bases and J by 4 bases. CDR3 size: 16 residues. The V call is TRBV7-2, the J call TRBJ2-5, with 10 bases lining up with TRBD2. This clonotype was sampled from a person aged 55-75 years with lung adenocarcinoma. Sequenced input: FFPE invasive lung adenocarcinoma tissue. CDR3 sequence (DNA): TGTGCCAGCAGCCGAGCGAGCGGGAGGGCCTTAGAGACCCAGTACTTC. Residues: CASSRASGRALETQYF.